Sequencing of this TCR beta chain was carried out in a study of shared clonotypes between healthy human individuals. This CDR3 spans 15 amino acids. In germline, CDR1 is SGHNT, CDR2 YYREEE (reference sequence). Trimming left V 4 bases short and J 2 bases short, with 10 bases between. Only in-frame clones appear in the TCRdb table, and some are missing; sequencing was by immunoSEQ multiplex PCR. Of 2.3 million or so clones listed, just over 90% are singletons. The chain combines TRBV5-4 with TRBJ2-6; D is ambiguous. The receptor was isolated from a man aged 18 to 29 in good health. Some clones in this sample may be carry-over from other donors' samples. Sequencing was done on a sample of naive CD4+ T cells from PBMCs. Subset indicated: CD45RA+ positively selected. The CDR3 nucleotides are TGTGCCAGCAGCCCGAGGAGTGCTGGGGCCAACGTCCTGACTTTC. Protein: CASSPRSAGANVLTF.